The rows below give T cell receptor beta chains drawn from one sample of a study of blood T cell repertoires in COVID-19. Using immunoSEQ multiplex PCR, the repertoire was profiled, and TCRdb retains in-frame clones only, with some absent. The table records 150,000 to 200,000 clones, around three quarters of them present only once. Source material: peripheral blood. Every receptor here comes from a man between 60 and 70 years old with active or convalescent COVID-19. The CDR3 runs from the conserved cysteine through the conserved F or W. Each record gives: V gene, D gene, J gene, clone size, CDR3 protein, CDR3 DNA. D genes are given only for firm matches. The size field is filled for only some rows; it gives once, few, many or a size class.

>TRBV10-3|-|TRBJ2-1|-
CAISRLEVHNEQFF
TGTGCCATCAGCCGACTAGAAGTTCATAATGAGCAGTTCTTC
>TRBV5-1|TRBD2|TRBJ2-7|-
CASSLLQRENAEQYF
TGCGCCAGCAGCCTGCTACAGCGGGAGAACGCCGAGCAGTACTTC
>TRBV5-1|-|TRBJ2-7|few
CASSRPGQDEQYF
TGCGCCAGCAGCCGCCCTGGGCAGGACGAGCAGTACTTC
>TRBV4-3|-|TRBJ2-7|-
CASSYRRRGSSYEQYF
TGCGCCAGCAGCTATCGGAGACGCGGAAGCTCCTACGAGCAGTACTTC
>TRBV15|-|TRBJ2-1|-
CATSRERPGANNEQFF
TGTGCCACCAGCAGAGAGCGGCCAGGGGCCAACAATGAGCAGTTCTTC
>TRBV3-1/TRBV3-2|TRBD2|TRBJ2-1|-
CASSQEFQREVYNEQFF
TGTGCCAGCAGCCAAGAATTCCAGCGGGAGGTCTACAATGAGCAGTTCTTC
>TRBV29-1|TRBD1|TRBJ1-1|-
CSVGDRGRLNTEAFF
TGCAGCGTTGGGGACAGGGGGCGCCTGAACACTGAAGCTTTCTTT
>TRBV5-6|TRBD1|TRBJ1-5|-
CASSSLGQGVNQPQHF
TGTGCCAGCAGCTCACTAGGACAGGGGGTAAATCAGCCCCAGCATTTT
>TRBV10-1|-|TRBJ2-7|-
CASPGESEQYF
TGCGCCTCTCCGGGGGAGAGCGAGCAGTACTTC
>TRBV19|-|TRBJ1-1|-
CASSFIRQQAFF
TGTGCCAGTAGTTTTATCCGACAGCAAGCTTTCTTT
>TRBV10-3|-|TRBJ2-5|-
CAISETYQETQYF
TGTGCCATCAGTGAGACATACCAAGAGACCCAGTACTTC
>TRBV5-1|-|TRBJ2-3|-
CASSFGGITDTQYF
TGCGCCAGCAGCTTCGGCGGGATCACAGATACGCAGTATTTT
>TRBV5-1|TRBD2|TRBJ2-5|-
CASSPTSADETQYF
TGCGCCAGCAGCCCGACTAGCGCCGATGAGACCCAGTACTTC
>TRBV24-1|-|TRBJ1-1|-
CATSQGNTEAFF
TGTGCCACCTCCCAGGGGAACACTGAAGCTTTCTTT
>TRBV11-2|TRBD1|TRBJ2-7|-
CASSIWDRSYEQYF
TGTGCCAGCAGCATATGGGACAGGTCCTACGAGCAGTACTTC
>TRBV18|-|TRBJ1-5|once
CASSPKDTQDQPQHF
TGTGCCAGCTCACCAAAGGACACACAAGATCAGCCCCAGCATTTT
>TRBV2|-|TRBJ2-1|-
CASSTAYGQFF
TGTGCCAGCAGTACTGCCTACGGGCAGTTCTTC
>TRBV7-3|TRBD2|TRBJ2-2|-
CASSLGPPGLAQNTGELFF
TGTGCCAGCAGCTTAGGACCACCGGGACTAGCGCAGAACACCGGGGAGCTGTTTTTT
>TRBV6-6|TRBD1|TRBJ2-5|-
CASSYPGQARETQYF
TGTGCCAGCAGTTACCCTGGACAGGCCAGGGAGACCCAGTACTTC
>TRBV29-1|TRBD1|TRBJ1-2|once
CSVETGLGYTF
TGCAGCGTTGAGACAGGGCTTGGCTACACCTTC
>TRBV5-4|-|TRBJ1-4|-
CASSLATGNNEKLFF
TGTGCCAGCAGCTTGGCGACGGGGAATAATGAAAAACTGTTTTTT
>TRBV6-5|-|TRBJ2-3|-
CASSLYLGDTQYF
TGTGCCAGCAGTCTCTATCTCGGGGATACGCAGTATTTT
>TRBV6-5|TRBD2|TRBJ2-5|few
CASGLAGGETQYF
TGTGCCAGCGGACTAGCGGGGGGGGAGACCCAGTACTTC
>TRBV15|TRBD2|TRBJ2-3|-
CATRPGLAGVTQYF
TGTGCCACCAGGCCGGGACTAGCGGGAGTCACGCAGTATTTT